The present TCR beta chain was sequenced within a study of cytomegalovirus exposure and HLA in healthy donors. This CDR3 has 14 residues. Germline V gene data show CDR1 as SGHAT and CDR2 as FQNNGV. Losses at the gene ends were 5 bases for V and 5 bases for J; bases not matched to a gene: 8. With regard to this clone: The antigen is not known.

Profiling relied on immunoSEQ multiplex PCR, and the TCRdb table lists in-frame clones only, not all of them. The sample lists some 180,000 clones, approximately 89% occurring once. Findings of the study overall: The CMV antigen specificity of a few CMV-associated chains was confirmed through in vitro analysis. For cytomegalovirus status, the classifier reportedly gave diagnoses with high specificity and sensitivity. A subsequent analysis found that TCR clusters from the first cohort also tended to co-occur in the 90 to 150 validation repertoires, with approximately 95% of cluster scores above 0. 150 or so TCR beta chains were listed as cytomegalovirus-associated.

The chain uses TRBV11-2 and TRBJ2-7, with 8 bases fitting TRBD2. The source of this sequence is a man aged 25 to 40 in good health and CMV-seropositive. Material: PBMCs. CDR3 sequence: CASSDRGGRNEQYF. CDR3 nucleotide sequence: TGTGCCAGCAGCGACCGGGGGGGCCGGAACGAGCAGTACTTC.